Described below is a single T cell receptor beta chain sequence and its context. Its antigen is still unknown. 5'RACE with constant-segment primers yielded barcoded, UMI-tagged TCR alpha and TCR beta cDNA libraries. TCRdb re-called the 5' RACE reads through MiXCR, storing one row per CDR3 protein. The table shows about 500,000 distinct CDR3 sequences, with just over 20% occurring only once. V was trimmed by 4 bases and J by 8 bases, leaving 21 bases between them. CDR1 and CDR2 from the germline V gene are SGDLS and YYNGEE. This CDR3 comprises 16 residues. The sample originates from a study of T-cell memory formation after mild COVID-19. Study conclusions and caveats: Later expanders leaned CD4+, whereas clones that contracted between day 15 and 85 were balanced CD4/CD8. That cross-reactive memory joined was suggested by some responding clones appearing in pre-infection memory.

Sequences were obtained from PBMCs or a T cell subset sorted from them (not recorded which). V gene TRBV9 combines with J gene TRBJ1-4, with TRBD1 as a possible D gene (6 bases). The source of this sequence is an adult woman who had mild COVID-19 (a few samples of this study predate the infection). Cell type and time point are not known. The CDR3 loop is CASSPDPQGVEEKLFF. The CDR3 coding sequence is TGTGCCAGCAGCCCGGACCCACAGGGAGTTGAGGAAAAACTGTTTTTT.